These T cell receptor beta chains were read from a single sample in a study of cytomegalovirus exposure and HLA in healthy donors. TCRdb keeps only in-frame clones here, not all; method: immunoSEQ multiplex PCR. The profile shows more than 90,000 clones, about 78% of them singletons. Sequenced sample: PBMCs. Receptors were obtained from a woman aged 40 to 49 in good health and CMV-seropositive. Both conserved end residues are part of each CDR3. The D gene is left open where the match is weak. Size is stated for part of the rows, as once, few or many counts, or as a class when the clone is expanded.

clone size	V gene	D gene	J gene	CDR3 length	CDR3 protein	CDR3 DNA
-	TRBV4-1	TRBD2	TRBJ2-7	15	CASSRGTIQSYEQYF	TGCGCCAGCAGCCGTGGGACTATACAGTCCTACGAGCAGTACTTC
-	TRBV10-2	TRBD2	TRBJ2-1	15	CASSVLAGVANEQFF	TGCGCCAGCAGTGTACTAGCGGGAGTGGCCAATGAGCAGTTCTTC
once	TRBV7-3	-	TRBJ1-2	16	CASSLTPVAGEGGYTF	TGTGCCAGCAGCTTAACCCCGGTCGCAGGGGAAGGAGGCTACACCTTC
-	TRBV4-1	TRBD2	TRBJ2-1	20	CASSPIRRTSGRTVYNEQFF	TGCGCCAGCAGCCCCATACGCCGGACTAGCGGGCGGACCGTTTACAATGAGCAGTTCTTC
-	TRBV6-5	-	TRBJ2-3	16	CASSYYKVGSTDTQYF	TGTGCCAGCAGTTACTATAAGGTCGGGAGCACAGATACGCAGTATTTT
-	TRBV28	TRBD1	TRBJ2-3	14	CASSFGQDTDTQYF	TGTGCCAGCAGTTTTGGACAGGACACAGATACGCAGTATTTT
-	TRBV10-3	TRBD2	TRBJ2-2	17	CAISESGAGVNTGELFF	TGTGCCATCAGTGAGTCCGGCGCGGGAGTGAACACCGGGGAGCTGTTTTTT
-	TRBV10-3	-	TRBJ2-1	13	CATQRGGNNEQFF	TGTGCCACTCAAAGGGGTGGAAACAATGAGCAGTTCTTC
-	TRBV28	-	TRBJ1-2	16	CASSFGGELTNYGYTF	TGTGCCAGCAGTTTCGGTGGGGAGCTGACTAACTATGGCTACACCTTC
-	TRBV6-1	-	TRBJ1-5	14	CASSDRAGDQPQHF	TGTGCCAGCAGTGACAGGGCGGGGGATCAGCCCCAGCATTTT
-	TRBV4-2	TRBD2	TRBJ2-7	19	CASSQERNPQGGRLYEQYF	TGTGCCAGCAGCCAAGAAAGGAACCCCCAGGGCGGGAGGTTATACGAGCAGTACTTC
-	TRBV2	TRBD2	TRBJ2-7	12	CASSEFLAGEYF	TGTGCCAGCAGTGAATTCCTAGCGGGGGAGTACTTC
-	TRBV18	TRBD2	TRBJ2-2	17	CASSPQREGPDTGELFF	TGTGCCAGCTCACCCCAGCGGGAGGGCCCCGACACCGGGGAGCTGTTTTTT
-	TRBV5-1	TRBD2	TRBJ2-3	16	CASSLGSGRVTDTQYF	TGCGCCAGCAGCTTGGGTAGCGGGAGAGTCACAGATACGCAGTATTTT
-	TRBV6-1	-	TRBJ1-2	15	CASNQGGHLNYGYTF	TGTGCCAGCAACCAAGGGGGACACCTAAACTATGGCTACACCTTC
once	TRBV2	TRBD2	TRBJ2-1	15	CASSIAGGDYNEQFF	TGTGCCAGCAGTATAGCGGGAGGGGACTACAATGAGCAGTTCTTC
-	TRBV19	-	TRBJ1-2	16	CARTPSTGRPNYGYTF	TGTGCCAGAACCCCCTCGACAGGCCGTCCTAACTATGGCTACACCTTC
-	TRBV19	TRBD2	TRBJ2-1	18	CASSMSSPGTSIVNEQFF	TGTGCCAGTAGTATGAGTTCCCCCGGGACTAGTATCGTCAATGAGCAGTTCTTC
-	TRBV7-9	-	TRBJ2-7	15	CASSSDRFSSYEQYF	TGTGCCAGCAGCTCTGACAGGTTTAGCTCCTACGAGCAGTACTTC
many	TRBV4-1	-	TRBJ2-4	15	CASSQVDRDSDIQYF	TGCGCCAGCAGCCAAGTTGATCGGGATAGCGACATTCAGTACTTC
-	TRBV10-3	TRBD1	TRBJ2-7	15	CAIRDGQGNAYEQYF	TGTGCCATCAGAGATGGACAGGGAAACGCCTACGAGCAGTACTTC
-	TRBV12-5	TRBD1	TRBJ2-7	14	CASGPGQGTYEQYF	TGTGCTAGTGGTCCGGGACAGGGTACCTACGAGCAGTACTTC
-	TRBV15	-	TRBJ1-2	16	CATSRELGSRGYGYTF	TGTGCCACCAGCCGGGAATTGGGGTCCCGAGGCTATGGCTACACCTTC
-	TRBV11-3	-	TRBJ2-2	16	CASGRRTGRGTGELFF	TGTGCCAGCGGCCGCAGGACAGGGAGGGGGACCGGGGAGCTGTTTTTT
-	TRBV9	TRBD2	TRBJ2-5	17	CASSGLAGGPGAQTQYF	TGTGCCAGCAGCGGACTAGCGGGAGGGCCCGGCGCCCAGACCCAGTACTTC
-	TRBV7-3	-	TRBJ1-2	15	CASSFWDEGGYGYTF	TGTGCCAGCAGCTTTTGGGATGAGGGCGGCTATGGCTACACCTTC
-	TRBV9	-	TRBJ1-2	14	CASSVAGHTYGYTF	TGTGCCAGCAGCGTAGCGGGACACACATATGGCTACACCTTC
-	TRBV2	-	TRBJ2-1	13	CASSEGGYNEQFF	TGTGCCAGCAGTGAAGGCGGCTACAATGAGCAGTTCTTC
-	TRBV5-4	TRBD1	TRBJ2-5	17	CASSPGRGRGNEETQYF	TGTGCCAGCAGCCCCGGAAGGGGCAGGGGGAACGAAGAGACCCAGTACTTC
-	TRBV4-1	TRBD2	TRBJ2-1	20	CASSSVGLAGSPGGYNEQFF	TGCGCCAGCAGCTCGGTTGGACTAGCGGGATCCCCGGGGGGGTACAATGAGCAGTTCTTC
few	TRBV5-4	-	TRBJ2-3	12	CASWRDTDTQYF	TGTGCCAGCTGGAGGGACACAGATACGCAGTATTTT